The next 5 T cell receptor beta chains were all read from a single sample in a study of vaccination effects on CD4 cells after COVID-19. Antigen-specific CD4+ T cells were expanded (with viral peptide pools) by the ViraFEST assay ahead of sequencing. Following culture for around 9 days, CD4+ T cells were isolated. Vaccinated participants had no history of SARS-CoV-2 infection and tested negative for nucleocapsid antibodies. The antigens of these receptors remain unknown. Generated by immunoSEQ multiplex PCR, the TCRdb table keeps only in-frame clones and is missing some. The sample lists about 27,000 clones; about 70% were seen once. The sequenced sample was CD4+ T cells from PBMCs cultured with HCoV-NL63 spike peptides, obtained before COVID-19 vaccination. The receptors come from a human donor who received a COVID-19 vaccine.

The J gene is TRBJ2-2, the V gene TRBV2; 10 nucleotides agree with TRBD2. With 3 bases clipped from V and 7 bases from J, the junction kept 5 bases outside the gene matches. This CDR3 region has 15 residues. Germline CDR1 reads SNHLY; CDR2 reads FYNNEI. The CDR3 DNA is TGTGCCAGCAGTGACCAGCGGGGGGGCCTCGGGGAGCTGTTTTTT. Protein sequence: CASSDQRGGLGELFF.

The CDR3, as DNA: TGTGCCAGCAGCGACGTGCGCGGCGGCATGGGATATACGCAGTATTTT. Its protein is CASSDVRGGMGYTQYF. V is TRBV7-6 and J is TRBJ2-3; D unclear. The CDR3 spans 16 residues. The V end lost 5 bases, the J end lost 7 bases, and 22 bases lay between the germline ends. Germline CDR1 is SGHVS and CDR2 is FNYEAQ. Full variable domain (remainder filled in from reference TRBV7-6 and TRBJ2-3): GAGVSQSPRYKVTKRGQDVALRCDPISGHVSLYWYRQALGQGPEFLTYFNYEAQQDKSGLPNDRFSAERPEGSISTLTIQRTEQRDSAMYRCASSDVRGGMGYTQYFGPGTRLTVL.

This clone was seen only a few times. The rearrangement uses TRBV18 and TRBJ1-1; 8 bases line up with TRBD1. Looked up from germline, CDR1 is KGHSH and CDR2 is LQKENI. The CDR3 is 16 residues long. V trimming: 4 bases; J trimming: 1 base; junction bases outside the gene matches: 8. CDR3: CASSHQPGTGNTEAFF. CDR3 bases: TGTGCCAGCTCACACCAACCCGGGACAGGGAACACTGAAGCTTTCTTT.

The CDR3 bases are TGTGCCAGCGTCCAGGGGGTCGGGGCTAGCGAGCAGTACTTC. It encodes CASVQGVGASEQYF. The chain combines TRBV10-3 with TRBJ2-7; 7 nucleotides line up with TRBD1. CDR1 and CDR2 from the germline V gene are ENHRY and SYGVKD. CDR3 size: 14 residues. V was clipped by 10 bases and J by 6 bases; unmatched bases: 15.

The V and J genes are TRBV5-1 and TRBJ1-5; D perhaps matches TRBD1 (6 bases). Between the trimmed V and J ends, which lost 3 bases and 6 bases, there was a span of 16 bases. The germline V gene has CDR1 SGHRS and CDR2 YFSETQ. The CDR3 is 15 amino acids. The CDR3, as DNA: TGCGCCAGCAGCTATGCCGGAGGGGGAGGTCAGCCCCAGCATTTT. It codes for CASSYAGGGGQPQHF.